The clone carrying this TCR beta chain came up a few times. The antigen remains undetermined. TCRdb analysed the RT-PCR reads with MiXCR anew, one entry per CDR3 protein. The data contain 650,000 to 800,000 distinct CDR3 sequences, approximately 15% of them singletons. The sample comes from a study of response to subunit inactivated influenza vaccine. Study results and limitations: The study's authors posited that every seasonal influenza vaccination enlists few new T cells.

Germline CDR1 SGHVS, CDR2 FNYEAQ. Trimming took 1 base from V and 2 from J, leaving 8 bases between them. The CDR3 extends over 14 amino acids. Sequenced here: PBMCs from blood, sampled less than 15 days before vaccination. The chain recombines TRBV7-6 with TRBJ2-5; no clear D. The TCR originated in a man in his fifties or sixties who received an inactivated influenza vaccine. This chain's CDR3 is CASSLGWGQETQYF. As DNA, the CDR3 is TGTGCCAGCAGCTTAGGGTGGGGACAAGAGACCCAGTACTTC.